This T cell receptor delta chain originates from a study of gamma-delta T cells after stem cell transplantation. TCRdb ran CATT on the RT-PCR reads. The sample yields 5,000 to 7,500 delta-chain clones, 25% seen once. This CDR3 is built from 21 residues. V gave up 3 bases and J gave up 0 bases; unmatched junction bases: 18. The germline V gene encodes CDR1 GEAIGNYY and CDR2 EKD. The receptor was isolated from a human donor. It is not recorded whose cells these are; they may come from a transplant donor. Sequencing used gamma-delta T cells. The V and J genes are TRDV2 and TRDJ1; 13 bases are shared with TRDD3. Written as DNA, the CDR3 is TGTGCCTGTGACCCCGTACTGGGGGATACGGAACTCTCCGAGTACACCGATAAACTCATCTTT. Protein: CACDPVLGDTELSEYTDKLIF.